Given below is one TCR beta chain in context. Assay: immunoSEQ multiplex PCR; the TCRdb copy retains only in-frame clones and omits some. The sample includes nearly 80,000 clones, 75% to 95% of them seen just once. The data originate from a study of blood T cell repertoires in COVID-19. The specimen was peripheral blood. This sequence originates from a woman older than 75 with acute or convalescent COVID-19.

The CDR3 coding sequence is TGCGCCAGCAGTCGAACGGGACAACTGAACACCGGGGAGCTGTTTTTT. This encodes CASSRTGQLNTGELFF. The rearrangement joins TRBV23-1 to TRBJ2-2; possibly TRBD1 for D (6 bases). TRBV23-1 is designated an ORF whose function remains uncertain. The CDR3 is made up of 16 amino acids. V lost 4 bases and J lost 1, with 13 bases in between.